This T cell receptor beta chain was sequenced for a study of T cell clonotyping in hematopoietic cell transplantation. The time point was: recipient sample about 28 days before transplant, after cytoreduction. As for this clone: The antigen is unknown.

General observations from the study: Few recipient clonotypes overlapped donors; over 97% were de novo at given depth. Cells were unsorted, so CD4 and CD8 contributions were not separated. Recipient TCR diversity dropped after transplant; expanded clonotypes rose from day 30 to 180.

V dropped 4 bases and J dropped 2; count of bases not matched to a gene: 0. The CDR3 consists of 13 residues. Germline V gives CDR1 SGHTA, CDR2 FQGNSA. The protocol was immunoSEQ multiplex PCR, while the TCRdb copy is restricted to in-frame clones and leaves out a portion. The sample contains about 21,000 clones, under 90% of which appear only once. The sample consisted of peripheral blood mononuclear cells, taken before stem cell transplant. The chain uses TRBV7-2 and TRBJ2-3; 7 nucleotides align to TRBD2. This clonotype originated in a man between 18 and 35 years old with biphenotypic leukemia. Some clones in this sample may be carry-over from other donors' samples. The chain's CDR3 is CASSWDYTDTQYF. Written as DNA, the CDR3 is TGTGCCAGCAGCTGGGACTACACAGATACGCAGTATTTT.